Listed here is a single T cell receptor beta chain. TCRdb's copy holds only in-frame clones and misses some; the assay was immunoSEQ multiplex PCR. Of under 200,000 clones listed, approximately 90% are singletons. The CDR3 is 13 residues long. In germline, CDR1 is MDHEN, CDR2 SYDVKM. The V gene end was trimmed by 3 bases and the J gene end by 11 bases; junction bases not matched to a gene: 8. The sample comes from a study of blood T cell repertoires in COVID-19. Turning to the study itself: In each case, the material was cDNA or gDNA derived from T cells, B-cell-depleted T cells, or PBMCs.

This TCR came from a young man with active or convalescent COVID-19. This chain connects TRBV28 to TRBJ1-1, with TRBD1 matching 8 bases. The specimen was peripheral blood. The CDR3, as DNA: TGTGCCAGCAGTTTCCCAGGGGGCCGGGGGGCTTTCTTT. This sequence encodes CASSFPGGRGAFF.